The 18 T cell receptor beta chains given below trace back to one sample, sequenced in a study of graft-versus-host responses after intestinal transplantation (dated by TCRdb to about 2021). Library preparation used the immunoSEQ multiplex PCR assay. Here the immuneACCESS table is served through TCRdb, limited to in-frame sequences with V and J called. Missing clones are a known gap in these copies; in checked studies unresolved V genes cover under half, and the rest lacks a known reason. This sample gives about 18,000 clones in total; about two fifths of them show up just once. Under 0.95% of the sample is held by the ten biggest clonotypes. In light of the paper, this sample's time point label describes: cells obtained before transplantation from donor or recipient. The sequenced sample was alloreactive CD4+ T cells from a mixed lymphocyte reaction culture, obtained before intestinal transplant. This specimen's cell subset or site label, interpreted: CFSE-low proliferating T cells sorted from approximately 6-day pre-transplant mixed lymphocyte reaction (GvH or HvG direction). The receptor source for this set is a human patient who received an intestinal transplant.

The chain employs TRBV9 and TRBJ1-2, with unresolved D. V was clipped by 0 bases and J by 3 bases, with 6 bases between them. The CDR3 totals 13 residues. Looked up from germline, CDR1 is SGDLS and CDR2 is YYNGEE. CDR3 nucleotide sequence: TGTGCCAGCAGCGTAGAGGTTCACTATGGCTACACCTTC. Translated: CASSVEVHYGYTF.

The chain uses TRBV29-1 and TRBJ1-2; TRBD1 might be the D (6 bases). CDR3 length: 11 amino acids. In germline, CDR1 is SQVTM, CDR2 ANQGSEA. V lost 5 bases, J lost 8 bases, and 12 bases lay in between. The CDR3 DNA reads TGCAGCGTTTTAGGGGGTGGGGGCTACACCTTC. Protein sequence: CSVLGGGGYTF.

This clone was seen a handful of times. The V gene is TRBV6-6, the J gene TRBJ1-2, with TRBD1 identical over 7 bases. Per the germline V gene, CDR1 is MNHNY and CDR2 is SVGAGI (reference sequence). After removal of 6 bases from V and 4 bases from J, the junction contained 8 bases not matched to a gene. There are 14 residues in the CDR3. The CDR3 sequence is CASRRDSRSYGYTF. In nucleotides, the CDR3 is TGTGCCAGCAGAAGGGACAGCCGATCCTATGGCTACACCTTC.

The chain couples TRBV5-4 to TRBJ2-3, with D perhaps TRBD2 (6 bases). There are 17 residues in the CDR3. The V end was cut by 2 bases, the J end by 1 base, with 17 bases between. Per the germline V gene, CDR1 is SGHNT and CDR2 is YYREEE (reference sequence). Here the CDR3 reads CASSLRRSSGGTDTQYF. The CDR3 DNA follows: TGTGCCAGCAGCTTAAGGCGTAGTAGCGGAGGCACAGATACGCAGTATTTT.

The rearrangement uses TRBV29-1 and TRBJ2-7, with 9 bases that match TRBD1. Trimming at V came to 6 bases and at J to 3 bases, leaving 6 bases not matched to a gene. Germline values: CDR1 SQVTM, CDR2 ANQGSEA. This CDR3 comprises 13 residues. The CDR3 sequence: CSVRTGEDYEQYF. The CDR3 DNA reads TGCAGCGTGCGGACAGGGGAGGACTACGAGCAGTACTTC.

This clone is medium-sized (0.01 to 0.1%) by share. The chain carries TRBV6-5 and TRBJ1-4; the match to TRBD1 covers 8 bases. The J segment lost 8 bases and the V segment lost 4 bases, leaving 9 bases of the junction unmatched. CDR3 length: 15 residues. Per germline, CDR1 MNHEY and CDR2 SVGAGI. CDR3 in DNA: TGTGCCAGCAGTTTTGACAGGGGTTTATGGGAAAAACTGTTTTTT. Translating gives CASSFDRGLWEKLFF.

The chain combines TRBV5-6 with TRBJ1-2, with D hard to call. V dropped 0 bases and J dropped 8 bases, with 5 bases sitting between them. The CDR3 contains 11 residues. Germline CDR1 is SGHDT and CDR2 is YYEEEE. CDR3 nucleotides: TGTGCCAGCAGCTTGGTGTCCGGCTACACCTTC. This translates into CASSLVSGYTF.

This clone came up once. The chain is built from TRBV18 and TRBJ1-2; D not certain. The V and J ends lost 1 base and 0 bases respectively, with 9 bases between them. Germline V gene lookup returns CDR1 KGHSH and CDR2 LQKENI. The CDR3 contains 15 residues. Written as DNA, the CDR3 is TGTGCCAGCTCACCACGGTCAGACACTAACTATGGCTACACCTTC. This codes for CASSPRSDTNYGYTF. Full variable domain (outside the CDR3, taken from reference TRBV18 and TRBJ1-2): NAGVMQNPRHLVRRRGQEARLRCSPMKGHSHVYWYRQLPEEGLKFMVYLQKENIIDESGMPKERFSAEFPKEGPSILRIQQVVRGDSAAYFCASSPRSDTNYGYTFGSGTRLTVV.

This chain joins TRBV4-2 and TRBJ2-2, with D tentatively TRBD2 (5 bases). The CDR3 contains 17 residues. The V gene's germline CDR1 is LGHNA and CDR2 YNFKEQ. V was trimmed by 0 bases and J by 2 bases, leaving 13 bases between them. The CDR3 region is CASSQDIVRLNTGELFF. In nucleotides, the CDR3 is TGTGCCAGCAGCCAAGACATTGTCAGACTAAACACCGGGGAGCTGTTTTTT.

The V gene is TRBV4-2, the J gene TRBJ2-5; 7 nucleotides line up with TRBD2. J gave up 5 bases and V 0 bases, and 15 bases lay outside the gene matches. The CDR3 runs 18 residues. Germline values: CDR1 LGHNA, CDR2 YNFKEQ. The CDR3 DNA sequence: TGTGCCAGCAGCCAAGAAAGTTTCCGGACTAGGACGTGGGAGACCCAGTACTTC. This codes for CASSQESFRTRTWETQYF.

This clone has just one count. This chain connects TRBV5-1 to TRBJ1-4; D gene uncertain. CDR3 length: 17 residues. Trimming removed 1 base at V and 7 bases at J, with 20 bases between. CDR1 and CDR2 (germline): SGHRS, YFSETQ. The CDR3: CASSLSPPTKKGEKLFF. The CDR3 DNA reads TGCGCCAGCAGCTTGTCGCCCCCTACCAAGAAAGGTGAAAAACTGTTTTTT.

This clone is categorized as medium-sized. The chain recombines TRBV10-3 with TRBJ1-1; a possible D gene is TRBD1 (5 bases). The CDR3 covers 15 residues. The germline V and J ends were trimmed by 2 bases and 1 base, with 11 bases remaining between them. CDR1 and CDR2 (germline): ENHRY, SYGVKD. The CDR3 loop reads CAISERAGSNTEAFF. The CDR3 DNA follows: TGTGCCATCAGTGAGCGGGCAGGGTCGAACACTGAAGCTTTCTTT.

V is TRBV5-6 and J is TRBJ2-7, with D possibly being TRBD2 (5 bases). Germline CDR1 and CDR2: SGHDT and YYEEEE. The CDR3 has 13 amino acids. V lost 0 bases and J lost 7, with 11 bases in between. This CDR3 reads CASSLAARGEQYF. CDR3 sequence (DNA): TGTGCCAGCAGCTTGGCCGCCCGGGGTGAGCAGTACTTC.

The CDR3 region is CASSPPVAASTDTQYF. CDR3 nucleotide sequence: TGCGCCAGCAGCCCCCCCGTGGCAGCTAGCACAGATACGCAGTATTTT. The chain joins TRBV5-1 to TRBJ2-3; D uncertain. From germline, CDR1 is SGHRS and CDR2 YFSETQ. The CDR3 has 16 amino acids. Trimming shortened V by 4 bases and J by 0 bases, and 15 bases separated the two germline ends.

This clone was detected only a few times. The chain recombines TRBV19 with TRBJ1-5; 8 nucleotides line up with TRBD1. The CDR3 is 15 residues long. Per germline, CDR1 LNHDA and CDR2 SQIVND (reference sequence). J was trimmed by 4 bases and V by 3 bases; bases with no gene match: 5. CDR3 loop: CASSMRTGRNQPQHF. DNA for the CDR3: TGTGCCAGTAGTATGAGGACAGGGCGGAATCAGCCCCAGCATTTT.

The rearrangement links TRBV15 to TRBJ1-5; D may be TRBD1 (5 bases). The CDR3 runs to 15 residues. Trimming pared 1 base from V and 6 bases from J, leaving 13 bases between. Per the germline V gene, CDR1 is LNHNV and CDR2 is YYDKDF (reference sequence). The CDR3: CATSRVVREGQPQHF. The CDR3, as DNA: TGTGCCACCAGCAGAGTAGTCAGGGAGGGTCAGCCCCAGCATTTT.

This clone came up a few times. The CDR3 DNA is TGTGCCAGCAGTTGGGGGACAGGGGTAGGCTACACCTTC. It codes for CASSWGTGVGYTF. The chain links TRBV6-6 to TRBJ1-2; 10 bases align to TRBD1. With V trimmed by 4 bases and J by 8 bases, 4 bases remained unmatched. CDR1 and CDR2 from the germline V gene are MNHNY and SVGAGI (reference sequence). The CDR3 sequence is 13 residues long.

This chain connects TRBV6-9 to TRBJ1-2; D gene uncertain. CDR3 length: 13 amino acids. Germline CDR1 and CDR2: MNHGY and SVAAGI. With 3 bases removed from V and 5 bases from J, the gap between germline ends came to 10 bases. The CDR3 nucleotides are TGTGCCAGCAGTTACCACCCGCAGTATGGCTACACCTTC. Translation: CASSYHPQYGYTF.